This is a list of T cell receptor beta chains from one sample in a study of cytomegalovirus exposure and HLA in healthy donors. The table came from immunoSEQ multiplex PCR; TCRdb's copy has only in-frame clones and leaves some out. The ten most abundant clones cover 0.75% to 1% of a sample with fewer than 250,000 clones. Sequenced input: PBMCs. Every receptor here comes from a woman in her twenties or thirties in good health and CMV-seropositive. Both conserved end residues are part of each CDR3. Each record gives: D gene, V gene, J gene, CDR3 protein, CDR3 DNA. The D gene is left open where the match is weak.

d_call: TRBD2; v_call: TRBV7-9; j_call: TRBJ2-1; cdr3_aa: CASSLARAGGPRYDEQFF; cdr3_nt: TGTGCCAGCAGCTTAGCTAGAGCGGGGGGCCCTAGGTACGATGAGCAGTTCTTC
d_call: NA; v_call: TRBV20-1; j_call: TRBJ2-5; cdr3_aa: CSMRQSGTQYF; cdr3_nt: TGCAGTATGCGGCAGTCGGGGACCCAGTACTTC
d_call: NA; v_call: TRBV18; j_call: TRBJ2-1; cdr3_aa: CASSPPGAFSYNEQFF; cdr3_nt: TGTGCCAGCTCACCACCAGGGGCATTCTCCTACAATGAGCAGTTCTTC
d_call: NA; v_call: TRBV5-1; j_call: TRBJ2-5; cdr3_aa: CASSAGNRQETQYF; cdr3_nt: TGCGCCAGCAGCGCCGGGAATCGGCAAGAGACCCAGTACTTC
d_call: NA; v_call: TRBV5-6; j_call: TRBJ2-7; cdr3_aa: CASSLGAAYEQYF; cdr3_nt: TGTGCCAGCAGCTTGGGTGCGGCTTACGAGCAGTACTTC
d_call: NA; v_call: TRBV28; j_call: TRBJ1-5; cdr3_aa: CASRNRTDHSNQPQHF; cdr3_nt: TGTGCCAGCCGTAACAGAACTGATCATAGCAATCAGCCCCAGCATTTT
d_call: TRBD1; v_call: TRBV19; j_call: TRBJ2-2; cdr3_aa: CASKRAGGYSNTGELFF; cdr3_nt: TGTGCCAGTAAAAGGGCAGGGGGCTACTCGAACACCGGGGAGCTGTTTTTT
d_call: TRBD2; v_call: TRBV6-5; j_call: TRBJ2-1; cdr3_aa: CASSYRIAGDYNEQFF; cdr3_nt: TGTGCCAGCAGTTACCGGATAGCGGGGGATTACAATGAGCAGTTCTTC
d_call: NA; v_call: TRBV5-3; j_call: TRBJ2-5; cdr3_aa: CARSFSPPCGTMQETQYF; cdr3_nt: TGTGCCAGAAGCTTCTCCCCCCCCTGCGGGACCATGCAAGAGACCCAGTACTTC
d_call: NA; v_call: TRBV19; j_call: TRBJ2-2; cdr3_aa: CASSIPRGEWTGELFF; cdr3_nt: TGTGCCAGTAGTATACCCAGGGGTGAATGGACCGGGGAGCTGTTTTTT
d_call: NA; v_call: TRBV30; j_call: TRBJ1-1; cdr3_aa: CAWSVGGEAFF; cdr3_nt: TGTGCCTGGAGTGTGGGGGGTGAAGCTTTCTTT
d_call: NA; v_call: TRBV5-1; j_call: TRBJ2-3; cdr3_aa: CASSFHSVTDTQYF; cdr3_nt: TGCGCCAGCAGCTTTCATAGCGTCACAGATACGCAGTATTTT
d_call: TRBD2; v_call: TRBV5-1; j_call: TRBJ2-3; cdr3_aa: CASSRGGQRSTDTQYF; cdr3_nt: TGCGCCAGCAGCCGGGGGGGGCAGAGAAGCACAGATACGCAGTATTTT
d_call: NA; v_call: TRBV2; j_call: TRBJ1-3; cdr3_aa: CASSVGGRLSGNTIYF; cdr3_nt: TGTGCCAGCAGTGTAGGGGGAAGGCTTTCTGGAAACACCATATATTTT
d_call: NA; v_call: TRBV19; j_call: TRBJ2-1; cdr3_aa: CASTLQDLNEQFF; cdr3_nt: TGTGCCAGTACTCTCCAGGATCTCAATGAGCAGTTCTTC
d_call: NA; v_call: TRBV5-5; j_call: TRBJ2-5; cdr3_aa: CASSYPPGIQETQYF; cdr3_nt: TGTGCCAGCAGTTATCCCCCGGGGATACAAGAGACCCAGTACTTC
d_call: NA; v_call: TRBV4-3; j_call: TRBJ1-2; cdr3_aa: CASSQEAAGENTF; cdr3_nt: TGCGCCAGCAGCCAGGAAGCCGCAGGGGAGAACACCTTC
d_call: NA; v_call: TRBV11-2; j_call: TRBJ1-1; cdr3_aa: CASSLGGRGAFF; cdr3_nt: TGTGCCAGCAGCTTAGGGGGGCGAGGCGCTTTCTTT
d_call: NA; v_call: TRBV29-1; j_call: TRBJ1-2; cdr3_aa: CSVAGNNREGYTF; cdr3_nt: TGCAGCGTTGCCGGGAATAATAGAGAAGGCTACACCTTC
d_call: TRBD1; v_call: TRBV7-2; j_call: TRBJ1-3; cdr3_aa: CASSPRPTGSGNTIYF; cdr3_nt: TGTGCCAGCAGCCCTAGACCGACAGGGTCTGGAAACACCATATATTTT
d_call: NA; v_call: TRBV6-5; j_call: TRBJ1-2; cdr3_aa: CASSSGFNYGYTF; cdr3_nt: TGTGCCAGCAGCTCAGGGTTTAACTATGGCTACACCTTC
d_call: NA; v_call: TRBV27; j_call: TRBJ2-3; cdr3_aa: CASSRTSTDTQYF; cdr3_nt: TGTGCCAGCAGCCGGACTAGCACAGATACGCAGTATTTT
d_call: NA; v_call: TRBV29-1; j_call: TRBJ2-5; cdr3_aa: CSVEVRVETQYF; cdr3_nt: TGCAGCGTTGAAGTAAGAGTAGAGACCCAGTACTTC
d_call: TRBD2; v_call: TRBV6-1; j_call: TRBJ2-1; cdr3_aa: CASTFGGGNEQFF; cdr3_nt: TGTGCCAGCACCTTCGGGGGGGGAAATGAGCAGTTCTTC
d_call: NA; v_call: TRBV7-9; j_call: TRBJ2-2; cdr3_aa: CASSLAGRYTGELFF; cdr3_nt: TGTGCCAGCAGCTTAGCGGGCAGGTACACCGGGGAGCTGTTTTTT
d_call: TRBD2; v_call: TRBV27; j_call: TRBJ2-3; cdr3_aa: CASSLWGLAFTDTQYF; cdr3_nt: TGTGCCAGCAGTTTATGGGGACTAGCGTTCACAGATACGCAGTATTTT
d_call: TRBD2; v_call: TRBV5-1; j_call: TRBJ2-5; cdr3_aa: CASSLALAGVQETQYF; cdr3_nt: TGCGCCAGCAGCTTGGCTCTAGCGGGGGTTCAAGAGACCCAGTACTTC
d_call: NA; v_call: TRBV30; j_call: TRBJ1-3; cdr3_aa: CAWAGRSGNTIYF; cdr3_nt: TGTGCCTGGGCAGGGCGCTCTGGAAACACCATATATTTT
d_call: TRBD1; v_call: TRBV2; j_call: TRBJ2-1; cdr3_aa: CASSEGTGGRNEQFF; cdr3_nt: TGTGCCAGCAGTGAAGGGACAGGGGGCCGGAATGAGCAGTTCTTC
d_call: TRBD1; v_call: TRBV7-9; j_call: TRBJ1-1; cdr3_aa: CASSLTKDRGSTEAFF; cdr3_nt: TGTGCCAGCAGCTTAACTAAGGACAGGGGGAGCACTGAAGCTTTCTTT
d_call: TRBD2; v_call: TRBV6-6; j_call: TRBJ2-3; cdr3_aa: CASSYWGGLSTDTQYF; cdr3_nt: TGTGCCAGCAGTTACTGGGGGGGTTTGAGCACAGATACGCAGTATTTT
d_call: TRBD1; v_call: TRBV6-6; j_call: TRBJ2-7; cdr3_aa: CASSYRGQASYEQYF; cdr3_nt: TGTGCCAGCAGTTACAGGGGACAGGCCTCCTACGAGCAGTACTTC
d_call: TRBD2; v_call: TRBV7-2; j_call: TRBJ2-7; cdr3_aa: CASSTLAGVSYEQYF; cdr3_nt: TGTGCCAGCAGCACCCTAGCGGGTGTGTCCTACGAGCAGTACTTC
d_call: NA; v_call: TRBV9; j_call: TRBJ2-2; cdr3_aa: CASSVPITGANTGELFF; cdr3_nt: TGTGCCAGCAGCGTACCCATCACCGGGGCGAACACCGGGGAGCTGTTTTTT
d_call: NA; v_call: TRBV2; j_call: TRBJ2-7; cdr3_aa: CASSEGAGWGYEQYF; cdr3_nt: TGTGCCAGCAGTGAAGGGGCGGGGTGGGGGTACGAGCAGTACTTC
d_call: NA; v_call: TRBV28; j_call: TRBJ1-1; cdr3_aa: CASRGEDTEAFF; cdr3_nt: TGTGCCAGCAGGGGGGAGGACACTGAAGCTTTCTTT
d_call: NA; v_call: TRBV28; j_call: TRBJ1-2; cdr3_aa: CASSTSPRVYGYTF; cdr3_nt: NA